The clone carrying this T cell receptor beta chain occurred a few times. The repertoire was sequenced with immunoSEQ multiplex PCR; TCRdb's copy has only in-frame clones and lacks some. Among around 260,000 clones listed, approximately 90% were seen once. The germline V gene has CDR1 MRHNA and CDR2 SNTAGT. The CDR3 covers 15 residues. V shed 6 bases and J 7 bases; nucleotides not matched to a gene: 7. The data derive from a study of blood T cell repertoires in COVID-19. At the level of the study: Samples taken during acute and convalescent COVID-19 were collected in the United States, Italy and Spain. Sample material is recorded as cDNA or gDNA derived from T cells, B-cell-depleted T cells, or PBMCs.

This receptor was identified in a man aged 30 to 45 with acute or convalescent COVID-19. The source material was peripheral blood. This rearrangement joins TRBV6-4 to TRBJ2-2, with TRBD1 matching 11 bases. DNA for the CDR3: TGTGCCAGCAGCCCCGGACAGGGGGCGGTCGGGGAGCTGTTTTTT. This gives the protein CASSPGQGAVGELFF.